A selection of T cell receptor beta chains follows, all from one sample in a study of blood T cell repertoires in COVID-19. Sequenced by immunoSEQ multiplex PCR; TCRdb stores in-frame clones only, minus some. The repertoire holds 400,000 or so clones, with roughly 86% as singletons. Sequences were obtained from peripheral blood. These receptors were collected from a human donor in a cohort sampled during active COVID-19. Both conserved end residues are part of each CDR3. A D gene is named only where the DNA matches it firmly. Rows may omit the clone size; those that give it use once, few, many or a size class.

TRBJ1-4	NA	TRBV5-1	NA	CASSLGRGREKLFF	TGCGCCAGCAGCTTGGGGAGGGGACGCGAAAAACTGTTTTTT
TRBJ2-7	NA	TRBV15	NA	CATGLGLDEQYF	TGTGCCACCGGGCTGGGGCTGGACGAGCAGTACTTC
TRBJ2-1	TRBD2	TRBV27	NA	CASSPAGGEFYNEQFF	TGTGCCAGCAGTCCAGCTGGGGGGGAATTCTACAATGAGCAGTTCTTC
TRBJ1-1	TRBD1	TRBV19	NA	CASSIGQGRTEAFF	TGTGCCAGTAGTATAGGACAGGGGAGGACTGAAGCTTTCTTT
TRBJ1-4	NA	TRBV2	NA	CASKRTATTNEKLFF	TGTGCCAGCAAGCGGACAGCGACAACTAATGAAAAACTGTTTTTT
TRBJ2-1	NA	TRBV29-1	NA	CSVFGETENNEQFF	TGCAGCGTTTTCGGCGAGACAGAAAACAATGAGCAGTTCTTC
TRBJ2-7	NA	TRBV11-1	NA	CASSFNRVSNEQYF	TGTGCCAGCAGCTTTAACAGGGTTTCCAACGAGCAGTACTTC
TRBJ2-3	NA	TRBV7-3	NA	CASSLTGPLASSTDTQYF	TGTGCCAGCAGCTTAACGGGGCCCCTAGCGTCATCCACAGATACGCAGTATTTT
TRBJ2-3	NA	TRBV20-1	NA	CSASHGGDTQYF	TGCAGTGCTAGTCATGGAGGGGATACGCAGTATTTT
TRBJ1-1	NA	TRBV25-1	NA	CASSETEYTEAFF	TGTGCCAGCAGTGAGACTGAGTACACTGAAGCTTTCTTT
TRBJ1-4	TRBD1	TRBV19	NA	CASSDRATINEKLFF	TGTGCCAGTAGTGACAGGGCTACTATTAATGAAAAACTGTTTTTT
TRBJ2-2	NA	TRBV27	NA	CASSFGGGTGELFF	TGTGCCAGCAGTTTTGGGGGCGGCACCGGGGAGCTGTTTTTT
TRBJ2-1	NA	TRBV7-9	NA	CASSFTRDKGSYNEQFF	TGTGCCAGCAGCTTTACGCGTGACAAGGGGTCCTACAATGAGCAGTTCTTC
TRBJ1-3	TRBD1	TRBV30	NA	CAWKGTVSGNTIYF	TGTGCCTGGAAAGGGACAGTCTCTGGAAACACCATATATTTT
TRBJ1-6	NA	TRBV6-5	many	CASNIGDNSPLHF	TGTGCCAGCAATATAGGGGATAATTCACCCCTCCACTTT
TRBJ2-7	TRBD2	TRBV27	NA	CASSLGGRGSYEQYF	TGTGCCAGCAGTTTAGGTGGGAGGGGAAGTTACGAGCAGTACTTC
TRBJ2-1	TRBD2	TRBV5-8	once	CASSLGLAGGWGEQFF	TGTGCCAGCAGCTTAGGACTAGCGGGGGGCTGGGGTGAGCAGTTCTTC
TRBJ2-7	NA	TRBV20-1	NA	CSASTQYGSSLISYEQYF	TGCAGTGCTAGTACCCAGTACGGGTCCTCGCTTATCTCCTACGAGCAGTACTTC
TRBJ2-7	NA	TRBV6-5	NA	CASRRTESYEQYF	TGTGCCAGCAGGAGAACCGAGTCCTACGAGCAGTACTTC
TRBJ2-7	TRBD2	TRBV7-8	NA	CASRGTSGPYEQYF	TGTGCCAGCAGAGGGACTAGCGGACCCTACGAGCAGTACTTC
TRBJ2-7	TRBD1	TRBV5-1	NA	CASSRTARGLNEQYF	TGCGCCAGCAGCCGCACGGCCAGGGGGCTCAACGAGCAGTACTTC
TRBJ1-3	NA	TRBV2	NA	CASSVSGHSGNTIYF	TGTGCCAGCAGTGTGTCAGGGCACTCTGGAAACACCATATATTTT
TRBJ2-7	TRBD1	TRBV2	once	CASSREGAGEQYF	TGTGCCAGCAGTCGCGAGGGGGCAGGCGAGCAGTACTTC
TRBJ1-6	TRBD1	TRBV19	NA	CASSMGTGNNSPLHF	TGTGCCAGTAGCATGGGGACAGGGAATAATTCACCCCTCCACTTT
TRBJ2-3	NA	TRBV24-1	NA	CATSETGLPTDTQYF	TGTGCCACCAGTGAGACTGGACTACCCACAGATACGCAGTATTTT
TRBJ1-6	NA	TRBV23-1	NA	CASSQSAGPGDSPLHF	TGCGCCAGCAGTCAATCGGCGGGGCCGGGGGATTCACCCCTCCACTTT
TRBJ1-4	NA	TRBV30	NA	CAWSKPNAGFVGNEKLFF	TGTGCCTGGAGTAAGCCTAATGCGGGGTTCGTAGGTAATGAAAAACTGTTTTTT
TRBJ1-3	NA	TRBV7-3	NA	CASSLGPASGNTIYF	TGTGCCAGCAGCTTAGGGCCTGCCTCTGGAAACACCATATATTTT
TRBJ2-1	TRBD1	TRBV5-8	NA	CASSLGQGHYNEQFF	TGTGCCAGCAGCTTGGGACAGGGTCATTACAATGAGCAGTTCTTC